These 17 T cell receptor beta chains were all obtained from the same sample, sequenced in a study of human T cells and chemical hapten exposure. From the RACE reads, TCRdb called clonotypes with MiXCR, one entry per CDR3 protein. Found here are some 350,000 distinct CDR3 sequences, approximately 6.3% of them singletons; the top ten hold less than 10%. The time point here: patch test 1, 2 weeks after DPC sensitization. Treatment meaning: therapeutic diphenylcyclopropenone sensitization with weekly scalp DPC. Source: whole blood, taken in connection with sensitization to the hapten diphenylcyclopropenone (DPC). Source of these receptors: a young woman with alopecia areata. Some clones in this sample may be carry-over from other donors' samples.

This clonotype showed up just a few times. The chain has TRBV2 and TRBJ1-4, with D unresolved. V gave up 3 bases and J gave up 6 bases, with 8 bases separating them. CDR3 length: 13 amino acids. CDR1 SNHLY and CDR2 FYNNEI come from the germline V gene. The DNA for the CDR3 is TGTGCCAGCAGTGAGCAGGCTGATGAAAAACTGTTTTTT. Amino acid sequence: CASSEQADEKLFF.

The V and J genes are TRBV4-2 and TRBJ2-1, with D perhaps TRBD1 (6 bases). V was trimmed by 1 base and J by 5 bases, leaving 15 bases between them. Germline V gene lookup returns CDR1 LGHNA and CDR2 YNFKEQ. The CDR3 is 16 residues long. The CDR3 sequence: CASSQANRALDNEQFF. CDR3 bases: TGTGCCAGCAGCCAAGCTAACAGGGCTCTAGACAATGAGCAGTTCTTC.

This clonotype turned up a few times. The chain uses TRBV6-5 and TRBJ2-7, with 8 bases matching TRBD1. With V trimmed by 6 bases and J by 7 bases, 5 bases remained unmatched. The germline CDR1 and CDR2 sequences are MNHEY and SVGAGI. This CDR3 is built from 12 residues. As DNA, the CDR3 is TGTGCCAGCAGATATGACAGGGGTGAGCAGTACTTC. Translation: CASRYDRGEQYF.

This clonotype occurred many times. The chain is built from TRBV2 and TRBJ2-6; D may be TRBD1 (6 bases). The CDR3 sequence is 16 residues long. CDR1 is SNHLY and CDR2 is FYNNEI in the germline V gene. Trimming pared 3 bases from V and 2 bases from J, leaving 11 bases between. CDR3 coding DNA: TGTGCCAGCAGTGACATGGGGGCACCTGGGGCCAACGTCCTGACTTTC. It specifies CASSDMGAPGANVLTF.

This clonotype was counted ten times or more. The CDR3 DNA sequence: TGCAGCGTTGAAGATCTAGAGAGTGAGGCGGCAGATACGCAGTATTTT. Amino acid sequence: CSVEDLESEAADTQYF. J is TRBJ2-3 and V is TRBV29-1, with D uncertain. Trimming removed 0 bases at V and 4 bases at J, with 17 bases between. The CDR3 sequence is 16 residues long. The germline gives CDR1 SQVTM, CDR2 ANQGSEA.

This clonotype showed up just a few times. The chain carries TRBV6-2 or TRBV6-3 and TRBJ2-5; D unclear. Germline V CDR1 and CDR2: MNHEY, SVGEGT. V was clipped by 8 bases and J by 2 bases, with 12 bases between them. The CDR3 extends over 13 amino acids. CDR3 region: CASVSYQQETQYF. The CDR3 DNA reads as TGTGCCAGCGTCTCGTATCAGCAAGAGACCCAGTACTTC.

The chain carries TRBV12-3 or TRBV12-4 and TRBJ1-5, with D perhaps TRBD1 (5 bases). The V end lost 6 bases, the J end lost 1 base, and 16 bases lay between the germline ends. CDR3 length: 16 amino acids. The CDR3 region is CASSLGAAGSNQPQHF. The CDR3 DNA follows: TGTGCCAGCAGCCTTGGGGCGGCGGGAAGCAATCAGCCCCAGCATTTT.

This clonotype appeared many times. This rearrangement joins TRBV20-1 to TRBJ2-7, with TRBD1 as a possible D gene (6 bases). Germline loops: CDR1 DFQATT, CDR2 SNEGSKA (reference sequence). This CDR3 has 12 residues. Deletions cut 0 bases from V and 6 bases from J, with 9 bases between. The CDR3 nucleotides read TGCAGTGCTAGAGATCAGGGGAGCGAGCAGTACTTC. Its translation is CSARDQGSEQYF.

This clonotype has only a few counts. The chain recombines TRBV2 with TRBJ2-5; D is undetermined. The CDR3 is 12 residues long. With 2 bases removed from V and 3 bases from J, the gap between germline ends came to 4 bases. CDR1 SNHLY and CDR2 FYNNEI come from the germline V gene. The CDR3, as DNA: TGTGCCAGCAGTGAAACTAAAGAGACCCAGTACTTC. Translating gives CASSETKETQYF.

This clonotype was counted only a few times. J is TRBJ2-7 and V is TRBV4-2, with 11 positions matching TRBD2. The trim removed 0 bases at V and 2 bases at J, leaving 9 bases unmatched. CDR1 is LGHNA and CDR2 is YNFKEQ in the germline V gene. This CDR3 is 18 amino acids long. The CDR3 reads CASSQDSRTSGRPYEQYF. CDR3 bases: TGTGCCAGCAGCCAAGATTCCCGGACTAGCGGGCGCCCCTACGAGCAGTACTTC.

The rearrangement joins TRBV20-1 to TRBJ1-6; a possible D gene is TRBD1 (6 bases). Trimming pared 6 bases from V and 8 bases from J, leaving 17 bases between. This CDR3 contains 14 residues. The germline V gene has CDR1 DFQATT and CDR2 SNEGSKA (reference sequence). CDR3 DNA: TGCAGTGCCACAGGGTTTTGGGATGATTCACCCCTCCACTTT. It translates to CSATGFWDDSPLHF.

The J gene is TRBJ1-1, the V gene TRBV6-1, with 9 nucleotides matching TRBD1. Germline CDR1 and CDR2: MNHNS and SASEGT. This CDR3 is built from 13 residues. V shed 8 bases and J 7 bases; nucleotides not matched to a gene: 8. The CDR3 sequence is CASLQNRGREAFF. The CDR3 DNA reads as TGTGCCAGCCTCCAAAACAGGGGGCGTGAAGCTTTCTTT.

This sequence joins TRBV6-2 or TRBV6-3 and TRBJ2-3; possible D gene TRBD2, 6 bases. The CDR3 has 15 residues. Between the trimmed V and J ends, which lost 3 bases and 4 bases, there was a span of 14 bases. Germline V lookup: CDR1 MNHEY, CDR2 SVGEGT. CDR3 DNA: TGTGCCAGCAGTTATAGGACTACCAGGGCAGATACGCAGTATTTT. It codes for CASSYRTTRADTQYF.

This chain joins TRBV7-2 and TRBJ1-1; D is possibly TRBD1 (5 bases). Germline CDR1 SGHTA, CDR2 FQGNSA. Between the trimmed V and J ends, which lost 1 base and 7 bases, there was a span of 10 bases. This CDR3 region has 13 residues. Here the CDR3 reads CASSLGAGLEAFF. The CDR3, as DNA: TGTGCCAGCAGCTTAGGCGCGGGGCTTGAAGCTTTCTTT.

The chain is built from TRBV20-1 and TRBJ1-4; D not resolved. The germline V and J ends were trimmed by 0 bases and 4 bases, with 9 bases remaining between them. The CDR3 totals 14 residues. CDR1 is DFQATT, CDR2 SNEGSKA, per germline (reference sequence). The CDR3 is CSAREMWNNEKLFF. The CDR3 nucleotides are TGCAGTGCTAGAGAGATGTGGAATAATGAAAAACTGTTTTTT.

This clonotype was recorded many times. This sequence joins TRBV9 and TRBJ1-3; tentative D call: TRBD1 (5 bases). V gave up 1 base and J gave up 2 bases, with 10 bases separating them. Germline CDR1 is SGDLS and CDR2 is YYNGEE. CDR3 length equals 15 residues. CDR3 residues: CASSVSWGTGNTIYF. Here the CDR3 DNA reads TGTGCCAGCAGCGTAAGTTGGGGGACTGGAAACACCATATATTTT.

This clonotype was seen repeatedly, ten times or more. CDR3 sequence reads: CASSVTGGQVYEQYF. In nucleotides, the CDR3 is TGTGCCAGCAGCGTGACGGGGGGCCAGGTATACGAGCAGTACTTC. The chain is built from TRBV7-2 and TRBJ2-7; weak D call: TRBD2 (7 bases). The V end lost 5 bases, the J end lost 4 bases, and 18 bases lay between the germline ends. The CDR3 is made up of 15 amino acids. Germline-derived CDR1 and CDR2 are SGHTA and FQGNSA.